Presented here are 10 T cell receptor beta chains from one specimen sequenced in a study of prognosis after radiotherapy for stage I lung cancer. With two-round multiplex PCR, TCR beta CDR3 sequences were amplified from genomic DNA. Round one of PCR was performed, and it used primers specific to each TRBV and TRBJ gene. From the multiplex PCR reads, TCRdb called clonotypes with MiXCR, one entry per CDR3 protein. The table includes 8,000 to 9,000 distinct CDR3 sequences, 55% to 65% detected once. The material sequenced was PBMCs, taken before or after stereotactic body radiation therapy (not recorded which). These receptors originate from a donor over 45 with non-small cell lung cancer.

Comments on this clonotype: At one end the junction does not follow the germline gene, possibly because of a read error. This chain links TRBV7-9 with TRBJ2-2; tentative D call: TRBD2 (5 bases). This CDR3 has 16 amino acids. Per germline, CDR1 SEHNR and CDR2 FQNEAQ (reference sequence). The CDR3 coding sequence is TGTGCCAGCAGCTTAGTTTTAAGCTGGAACACCGGGGATCTGTTTTTT. Protein: CASSLVLSWNTGDLFF.

This clonotype was observed a few times. The genes are TRBV6-1 and TRBJ1-6; perhaps TRBD1 as D (6 bases). Germline-derived CDR1 and CDR2 are MNHNS and SASEGT. The CDR3 is made up of 14 amino acids. V lost 4 bases to trimming and J lost 5 bases, with 9 bases between them. Here the CDR3 reads CASSVTGNNSPLHF. CDR3 DNA sequence: TGTGCCAGCAGTGTAACAGGGAATAATTCACCCCTCCACTTT.

This clonotype is classed as medium-sized. The V and J genes are TRBV5-1 and TRBJ1-1; unclear D gene. This CDR3 is 13 amino acids long. V lost 0 bases and J lost 5, with 8 bases in between. Per the germline V gene, CDR1 is SGHRS and CDR2 is YFSETQ. The CDR3 is CASSLASGTEAFF. CDR3 coding DNA: TGCGCCAGCAGCTTGGCCAGTGGGACTGAAGCTTTCTTT.

In its sample, this clonotype ranks as medium-sized. This chain connects TRBV30 to TRBJ2-3; 9 bases are a match to TRBD1. J gave up 5 bases and V 8 bases, and 14 bases lay outside the gene matches. The CDR3 has 15 residues. Looked up from germline, CDR1 is GTSNPN and CDR2 is SVGIG (reference sequence). The CDR3 DNA sequence: TGTGCCCGAACCGGGACAGGGAAGAGAGTAGATACGCAGTATTTT. Residues: CARTGTGKRVDTQYF.

The rearrangement uses TRBV6-2 or TRBV6-3 and TRBJ2-3; perhaps TRBD2 as D (6 bases). Germline V gene lookup returns CDR1 MNHEY and CDR2 SVGEGT. V was shortened by 10 bases and J by 6 bases, with 17 bases between the two germline ends. The CDR3 is 13 residues long. Written as DNA, the CDR3 is TGTGCCACAATACGTCCGGGAGCTGATACGCAGTATTTT. Its translation: CATIRPGADTQYF.

This clonotype is medium-sized within its sample. The chain is built from TRBV20-1 and TRBJ1-1, with D possibly being TRBD1 (6 bases). The CDR3 has 15 amino acids. The ends were cut back, 3 bases at V and 9 bases at J, with 23 bases in the middle. Germline V CDR1 and CDR2: DFQATT, SNEGSKA (reference sequence). The CDR3 region is CSASDPRTGTMKAFF. The CDR3 DNA is TGCAGTGCTAGCGACCCCCGGACCGGGACAATGAAAGCTTTCTTT.

This clonotype appeared many times. The rearrangement joins TRBV4-1 to TRBJ1-4; the match to TRBD1 covers 8 bases. The CDR3 has 14 residues. Germline trimming cut 4 bases from V and 8 bases from J; bases unmatched to any gene: 6. Germline-derived CDR1 and CDR2 are MGHRA and YSYEKL. In DNA, the CDR3 is TGCGCCAGCAGCCCCGGACAGGGACGAGAAAAACTGTTTTTT. Amino acids: CASSPGQGREKLFF.

Regarding this clonotype: One base separates it from a far larger clone, so it is likely a read error. V and J are TRBV6-8 and TRBJ1-6, with TRBD1 as a possible D gene (5 bases). Germline CDR1 and CDR2: MNHGY and SAAAGT. The CDR3 has 14 residues. V was cut by 5 bases and J by 10 bases, with 15 bases left in between. The CDR3 region is CASSPGNVYSPLHF. Here the CDR3 DNA reads TGTGCCAGCAGTCCAGGGAATGTTTACTCACCCCTCCACTTT.

Sample share makes this clonotype medium-sized. V and J are TRBV5-1 and TRBJ2-3; 13 nucleotides match TRBD2. The CDR3 is made up of 16 amino acids. V trimming: 2 bases; J trimming: 3 bases; junction bases outside the gene matches: 3. Germline assignment: CDR1 SGHRS and CDR2 YFSETQ. This CDR3 is CASSFATSGRTDTQYF. The CDR3 bases are TGCGCCAGCAGCTTTGCGACTAGCGGGAGGACAGATACGCAGTATTTT.

The genes are TRBV25-1 and TRBJ2-1; TRBD2 is a possible D gene (6 bases). Trimming took 3 bases from V and 8 from J, leaving 11 bases between them. Per germline, CDR1 MGHDK and CDR2 SYGVNS. CDR3 length: 13 residues. This chain's CDR3 is CASSDPGTYEQFF. As DNA, the CDR3 is TGTGCCAGCAGTGACCCCGGGACTTATGAGCAGTTCTTC.